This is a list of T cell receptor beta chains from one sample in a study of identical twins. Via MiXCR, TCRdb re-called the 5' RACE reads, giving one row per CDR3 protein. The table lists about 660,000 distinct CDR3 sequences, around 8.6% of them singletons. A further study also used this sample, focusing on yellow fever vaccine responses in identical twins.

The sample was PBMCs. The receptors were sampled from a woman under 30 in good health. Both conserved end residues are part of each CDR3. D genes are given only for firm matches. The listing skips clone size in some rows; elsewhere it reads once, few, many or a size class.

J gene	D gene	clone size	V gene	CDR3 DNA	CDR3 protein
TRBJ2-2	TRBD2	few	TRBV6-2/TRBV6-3	TGTGCCAGCAGTTACGAAAAGGCGGGAGTAGGTACCGGGGAGCTGTTTTTT	CASSYEKAGVGTGELFF
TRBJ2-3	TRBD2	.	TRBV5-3	TGTGCCAGAAGCTCACCCCAAGCGGGGGGGGTTACAGATACGCAGTATTTT	CARSSPQAGGVTDTQYF
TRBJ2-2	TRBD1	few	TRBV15	TGTGCCACCAGCAAGGACAGGGGGCTCACCGGGGAGCTGTTTTTT	CATSKDRGLTGELFF
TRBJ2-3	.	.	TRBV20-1	TGCAGTGCTAGAGATCTGGGTTGGACAGATACGCAGTATTTT	CSARDLGWTDTQYF
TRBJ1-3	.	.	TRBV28	TGTGCCAGCAGAACTCCGAACAGGGCTGGAAACATCATATATTTT	CASRTPNRAGNIIYF
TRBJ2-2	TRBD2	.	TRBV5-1	TGCGCCAGCAGCTTAAGCGGGAGTTCCACCGGGGAGCTGTTTTTT	CASSLSGSSTGELFF
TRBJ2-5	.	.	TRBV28	TGTGCCAGCATGTCAATCCGAGAGACCCAGTACTTC	CASMSIRETQYF
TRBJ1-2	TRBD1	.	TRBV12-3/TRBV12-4	TGTGCCAGCAGTTCTCAGGGGGGCTATCTATCCGGCTACACCTTC	CASSSQGGYLSGYTF
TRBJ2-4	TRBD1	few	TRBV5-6	TGTGCCAGCAGCCCCGGACAGGGGCCTTGGGACATTCAGTACTTC	CASSPGQGPWDIQYF
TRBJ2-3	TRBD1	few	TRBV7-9	TGTGCCAGCAGCTTAGCGACAGGGGCAGATACGCAGTATTTT	CASSLATGADTQYF
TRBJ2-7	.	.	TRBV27	TGTGCCAGCAGTTTATACCCAGAGACCTACGAGCAGTACTTC	CASSLYPETYEQYF
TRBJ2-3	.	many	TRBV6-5	TGTGCCAGCAGTTACGTAGTTACAGATACGCAGTATTTT	CASSYVVTDTQYF
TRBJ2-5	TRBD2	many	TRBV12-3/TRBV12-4	TGTGCCAGCAGTTCCGCGGGGAAGCGGGGGAAAGAGACCCAGTACTTC	CASSSAGKRGKETQYF
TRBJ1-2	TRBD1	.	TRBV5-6	TGTGCCAGCAGCCGGCTGTGGGACAGGGGGTCTGAGGATGGCTACACCTTC	CASSRLWDRGSEDGYTF
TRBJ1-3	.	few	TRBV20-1	TGCAGTGCCCCGATCCCTGGAAACACCATATATTTT	CSAPIPGNTIYF
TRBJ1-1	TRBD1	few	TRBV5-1	TGCGCCAGCAGCTTCGGGACAGCGGGGAACACTGAAGCTTTCTTT	CASSFGTAGNTEAFF
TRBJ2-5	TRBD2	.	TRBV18	TGTGCCAGCTCACCCGGGACTAGCGCCGCCCAAGAGACCCAGTACTTC	CASSPGTSAAQETQYF
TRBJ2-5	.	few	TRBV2	TGTGCCAGCAGTGGGGGGACGAAAGAGACCCAGTACTTC	CASSGGTKETQYF
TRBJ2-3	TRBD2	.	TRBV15	TGTGCCACCAGCATTGGGACTAGCGGGGGAACAGATACGCAGTATTTT	CATSIGTSGGTDTQYF
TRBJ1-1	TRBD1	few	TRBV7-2	TGTGCCAGCAGCCAACAGGGGGGAAGGAACACTGAAGCTTTCTTT	CASSQQGGRNTEAFF
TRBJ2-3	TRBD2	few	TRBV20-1	TGCAGTGGGAGGGAGGGCCCAGATACGCAGTATTTT	CSGREGPDTQYF
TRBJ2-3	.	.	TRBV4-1	TGCGCCAGCAGCCAACGAGACAGCGGAGATACGCAGTATTTT	CASSQRDSGDTQYF
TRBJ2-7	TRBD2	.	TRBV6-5	TGTGCCAGCAGTTACCCCGAGATAGCGGGAGTATACCACGAGCAGTACTTC	CASSYPEIAGVYHEQYF
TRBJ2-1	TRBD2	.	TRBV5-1	TGCGCCAGCAGCTTCTGGGGGAGCGGGGGAAACAATGAGCAGTTCTTC	CASSFWGSGGNNEQFF
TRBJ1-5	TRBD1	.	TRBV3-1	TGTGCCATCAGCCCCGGACAGGGAACAGTCCCTAGCAATCAGCCCCAGCATTTT	CAISPGQGTVPSNQPQHF
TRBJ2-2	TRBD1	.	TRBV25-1	TGTGCCAGCAGGCAAGCCGGGACAGGACATAACACCGGGGAGCTGTTTTTT	CASRQAGTGHNTGELFF
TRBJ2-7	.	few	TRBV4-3	TGCGCCAGCAGCCAGTTTCCCGAGAACTCCTACGAGCAGTACTTC	CASSQFPENSYEQYF
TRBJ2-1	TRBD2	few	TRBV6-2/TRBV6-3	TGTGCCAGCATGCTAGCGGGAAGCCCCAATGAGCAGTTCTTC	CASMLAGSPNEQFF
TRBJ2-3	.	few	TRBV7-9	TGTGCCAGCAGCACCAGGGACGGCCGCACAGATACGCAGTATTTT	CASSTRDGRTDTQYF
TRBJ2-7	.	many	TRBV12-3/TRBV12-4	TGTGCCAGCAGTTTAGATACAGGGCCCTACGAGCAGTACTTC	CASSLDTGPYEQYF
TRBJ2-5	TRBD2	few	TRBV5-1	TGCGCCAGCAGAGCAGCGGGGGGTCAAGAGACCCAGTACTTC	CASRAAGGQETQYF
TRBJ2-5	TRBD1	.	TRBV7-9	TGTGCCAGCAGCTCCCTTGGACAGGGGGGAGAGACCCAGTACTTC	CASSSLGQGGETQYF
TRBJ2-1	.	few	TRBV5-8	TGTGCCAGCAGCTTCCAATTCTCCTACAATGAGCAGTTCTTC	CASSFQFSYNEQFF
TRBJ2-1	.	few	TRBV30	TGTGCCTGGAGGGCGGAAACCTCCTACAATGAGCAGTTCTTC	CAWRAETSYNEQFF
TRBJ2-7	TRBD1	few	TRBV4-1	TGCGCCAGCAGCCACCTCAAGGGACAGGGGAGCTACGAGCAGTACTTC	CASSHLKGQGSYEQYF
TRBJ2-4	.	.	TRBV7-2	TGTGCCAGCACCCAAGTCCCCGTGGGCAAAAACATTCAGTACTTC	CASTQVPVGKNIQYF
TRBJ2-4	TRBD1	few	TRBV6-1	TGTGCCAGCAGACCGGGACAGGTAGCCAAAAACATTCAGTACTTC	CASRPGQVAKNIQYF
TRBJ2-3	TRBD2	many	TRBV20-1	TGCAGTGCTACCAGCGGGAGGAGAGAAGATACGCAGTATTTT	CSATSGRREDTQYF
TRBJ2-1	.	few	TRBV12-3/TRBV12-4	TGTGCCAGCAGTTTGGACCCGAGAGCTAATGAGCAGTTCTTC	CASSLDPRANEQFF
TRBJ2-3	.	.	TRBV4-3	TGCGCCAGCAGCCAAGATCTAGGCTCCAGGGCCGGAGATACGCAGTATTTT	CASSQDLGSRAGDTQYF
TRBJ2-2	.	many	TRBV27	TGTGCCAGCAGTTTATCCCGCACCGGGGAGCTGTTTTTT	CASSLSRTGELFF
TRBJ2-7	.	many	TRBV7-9	TGTGCCAGCAGCTTATCGTCGGGGTTGGGCTCCTACGAGCAGTACTTC	CASSLSSGLGSYEQYF
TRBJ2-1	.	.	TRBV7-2	TGTGCCAGCAGCTTAGGCGGGGGCCAGTCCTACAATGAGCAGTTCTTC	CASSLGGGQSYNEQFF